This T cell receptor beta chain was observed in a study of blood T cells in healthy people across ages (dated by TCRdb to the mid-2010s). Study-wide context: Template switching captured roughly one uniquely barcoded TCR beta cDNA molecule per two T cells in model experiments. The study measured age-related changes in TCR beta repertoire diversity using deep sequencing normalized with unique cDNA molecular identifiers. The donors were split into four age groups: young (average 16 years), middle-aged (about 40), aged (around 67) and long-lived (about 82). The study analyzed two additional independent replicas of 1 million unique cDNA reads from the same blood draw for two donors, one aged 18 to 30 and one aged 80 or older. What the study reported, not specific to this receptor: There was a strong correlation between observed TCR beta diversity and the percentage of naive T cells measured by flow cytometry. Estimates of total diversity based on one million sequenced T cells were considered lower bounds and underestimates. Observed TCR beta diversity per million T cells fell roughly linearly with age, and a significant reduction was already apparent by age approximately 41. Compared with the aged group, more naive CD4+ T cells, fewer expanded clones and increased TCR diversity were shown by the long-lived group, suggesting age selection. Because the CMV infection status of the donors was unknown, age-related changes in expanded clonotypes may potentially have been confounded. Because profiling used bulk unsorted PBMCs, naive and antigen-experienced compartments could not be compared conclusively.

The junction shows trimming of 4 bases on V and 5 bases on J, plus 18 bases between the germline ends. The cysteine opens and the phenylalanine closes a CDR3 of 16 amino acids. Left in the record is the CDR3 DNA by itself, 48 bases read in frame from the first base. The germline V gene (reference sequence) gives CDR1 as SGHKS and CDR2 as YYEKEE. Donors were about 36 systemically healthy Caucasian individuals from Russia aged roughly 6 to 95 years. Each donor gave 8.5 to 10 milliliters of peripheral blood, collected into EDTA-treated Vacutainer tubes. Ficoll-Paque density-gradient centrifugation was used to isolate PBMCs, with at least 6.5 million per sample. Total RNA was extracted from PBMCs with Trizol reagent, with at least 5.5 micrograms obtained per sample. Naive CD45RAhigh/CD27high T cell percentages were measured by flow cytometry on a PBMC aliquot from every donor. Concerning this clonotype itself: This receptor's antigen is unknown. Nothing much larger sits one base from this clone, and base qualities are not available.

Preparation of the library involved 5' RACE. Sequencing instrument: Illumina HiSeq 2500. A second PCR of roughly 6 to 12 cycles was run with a J-beta primer mix and a sample-barcoded 5' primer. Each TCR beta cDNA molecule received a unique molecular identifier from a template-switch 5' adaptor carrying 12 random nucleotides. At least 3 million CDR3-containing paired-end reads were obtained from each sample. All of the RNA was converted into first-strand cDNA using the Mint cDNA synthesis kit, with a TRBC-specific oligonucleotide serving as the primer. Following uracil-DNA glycosylase treatment, all cDNA underwent a first 18-cycle PCR with the universal primers M1SS and BC2_uni_R. The original pipeline was this. Each sample was normalized by randomly selecting 1 million high-quality reads, each carrying a distinct molecular identifier. Instead of being binned into consensus sequences, reads with shared molecular identifiers were discarded. MiTCR, set to a Q25 quality threshold and the strictest error-elimination algorithm, was used for CDR3 identification, clonotype clustering and error correction. A nonparametric unseen species model with Euler transformation was used to estimate lower-bound total TCR beta diversity. TCRdb redid the processing of the public reads, applying fastp at Q25 and MiXCR, and retained in-frame beta chains. One record per CDR3 amino acid sequence lists the most common genes and DNA. V and J calls and clone size were set by TCRdb, not the authors. The sample records 700,000 to 900,000 distinct CDR3 sequences, under 30% of which are singletons. 3% of the sample is taken by the ten largest.

These data were likewise used in another study, on T cells of mothers and their children. That second publication adds: Donors were nine systemically healthy Caucasian individuals: three mothers and their six children. cDNA synthesis consumed the entire amount of extracted RNA, loaded at 1.5 ug RNA in each 15 ul reaction. In the second PCR, the M1S primer added sample barcodes and 2-4 random nucleotides. Over 8.5 million TCR beta CDR3 reads came from each mother, compared with several million reads from each child. Thymic selection similarly shapes TCR recombination output in related and unrelated pairs, with minor effect from inherited differences. Related mother-child pairs always showed normalized repertoire overlap that was slightly higher than in unrelated mother-child pairs, though the difference was never significant. With a sensitivity of about 100 clones per million clonotypes, no persistent microchimeric T cell clones were detected. To look for features that set related mother-child pairs apart from unrelated individuals, the researchers ran deep NGS to compare the TCR beta repertoires of mothers and children. On average, the children were approximately 11 +/- 4 years old, while the mothers were approximately 41 +/- 4 years old. After adapter ligation with NEBNext reagents, the libraries were sequenced on Illumina HiSeq 2000 with 100+100 nt paired-end reads. To prevent cross-contamination, the mother and child libraries were prepared a month apart and were sequenced in separate runs. For each donor, somewhere between 500,000 and 2,000,000 distinct TCR beta clonotypes were identified. Naive TCR beta clonotypes were estimated from low-frequency clonotypes matched to each donor's FACS-determined naive share, without sorting.

Sequencing used blood. This sequence was found in a boy aged 10-17 years in good health. This receptor chain uses TRBV5-5 and TRBJ2-2; possibly the D gene is TRBD2, per 5 matching bases. The DNA sequence reads TGTGCCAGCAGCACCCAGGAAGTGGCGGGTACCGGGGAGCTGTTTTTT. Translated, this is CASSTQEVAGTGELFF.